This passage covers 10 T cell receptor beta chains from one sample sequenced in a study of radiation and T cells in renal cell carcinoma. The sample's time point: baseline pretreatment blood. Stated treatment: 15 Gy SBRT to primary tumor, nephrectomy 4 weeks later. Repertoires were generated with immunoSEQ multiplex PCR, while TCRdb's copy carries only in-frame clones and drops some. The table lists about 140,000 clones, approximately 82% of them singletons. The starting material was blood, obtained from a patient whose treatment included radiotherapy and nephrectomy. Receptor source: a woman aged 45-60 years with renal cell carcinoma.

The gene calls are TRBV5-1 and TRBJ2-1, with TRBD2 identical over 8 bases. Losses at the gene ends were 4 bases for V and 2 bases for J; bases not matched to a gene: 5. In germline, CDR1 is SGHRS, CDR2 YFSETQ. The CDR3 consists of 15 residues. CDR3 in DNA: TGCGCCAGCAGCAATATAGCGGGACCCTACAATGAGCAGTTCTTC. This encodes CASSNIAGPYNEQFF.

This chain links TRBV7-9 with TRBJ1-1, with 10 bases lining up with TRBD1. Trimming took 3 bases from V and 11 from J; bases not matched to a gene: 9. The CDR3 is 14 amino acids. Germline CDR1 reads SEHNR; CDR2 reads FQNEAQ (reference sequence). This CDR3 is CASSLGTGVNRAFF. As DNA, the CDR3 is TGTGCCAGCAGCTTGGGGACAGGGGTGAATCGCGCTTTCTTT.

The chain recombines TRBV7-2 with TRBJ1-2; the D gene is possibly TRBD1 (6 bases). V dropped 5 bases and J dropped 6 bases, with 22 bases sitting between them. This CDR3 is 16 amino acids long. Germline values: CDR1 SGHTA, CDR2 FQGNSA. The CDR3 DNA reads TGTGCCAGCAGCCCTAGGGTGACAGGAGGTGAAAATGGCTACACCTTC. This encodes CASSPRVTGGENGYTF. Combining the CDR3 with reference TRBV7-2 and TRBJ1-2 gives the whole variable domain GAGVSQSPSNKVTEKGKDVELRCDPISGHTALYWYRQSLGQGLEFLIYFQGNSAPDKSGLPSDRFSAERTGGSVSTLTIQRTQQEDSAVYLCASSPRVTGGENGYTFGSGTRLTVV.

A few counts support this clone. The V and J genes are TRBV4-3 and TRBJ2-4; 7 bases line up with TRBD1. CDR3 length: 14 residues. Germline trimming cut 1 base from V and 7 bases from J; bases unmatched to any gene: 4. From germline, CDR1 is LGHNA and CDR2 YSLEER. CDR3 nucleotides: TGCGCCAGCAGCCAAGGGCTACAGGGGAACATTCAGTACTTC. Translating gives CASSQGLQGNIQYF.

The rearrangement joins TRBV4-1 to TRBJ2-3; 7 bases map to TRBD2. Germline assignment: CDR1 MGHRA and CDR2 YSYEKL. J was trimmed by 1 base and V by 0 bases; bases with no gene match: 4. This CDR3 is 16 amino acids long. CDR3 in amino acids: CASSQDRLAGTDTQYF. The DNA of the CDR3 is TGCGCCAGCAGCCAAGATCGCCTAGCGGGCACAGATACGCAGTATTTT.

The V gene is TRBV14, the J gene TRBJ1-1; D unclear. The CDR3 spans 13 residues. The germline V gene has CDR1 SGHDN and CDR2 FVKESK. The V gene lost 5 bases and the J gene lost 0 bases, with 7 bases spanning the gap. The CDR3 nucleotides read TGTGCCAGCAGCAACGTCTTGAACACTGAAGCTTTCTTT. This translates into CASSNVLNTEAFF.

The chain couples TRBV18 to TRBJ2-5; D remains ambiguous. The CDR3 consists of 15 residues. V lost 3 bases to trimming and J lost 2 bases, with 13 bases between them. Germline V gene lookup returns CDR1 KGHSH and CDR2 LQKENI. DNA of the CDR3: TGTGCCAGCTCACCGATCGACGGAGTTCAAGAGACCCAGTACTTC. Amino acid sequence: CASSPIDGVQETQYF.

The chain carries TRBV6-6 and TRBJ2-5, with D unresolved. The V and J ends lost 5 bases and 5 bases respectively, with 12 bases between them. This CDR3 region has 13 residues. Germline values: CDR1 MNHNY, CDR2 SVGAGI (reference sequence). The CDR3 region has the DNA TGTGCCAGCAGTCCCGACCCGGCGGAGACCCAGTACTTC. This sequence encodes CASSPDPAETQYF.

This clone was seen a few times. The genes are TRBV28 and TRBJ1-1; perhaps TRBD1 as D (6 bases). Looked up from germline, CDR1 is MDHEN and CDR2 is SYDVKM. The CDR3 spans 14 residues. V was pared by 7 bases and J by 3 bases, with 15 bases between. Here the CDR3 DNA reads TGTGCCAGCACCGAGACAGGCCGACACACTGAAGCTTTCTTT. Translating gives CASTETGRHTEAFF.

V is TRBV7-8 and J is TRBJ2-7, with 7 bases aligning to TRBD1. The V and J ends lost 5 bases and 2 bases, in that order; junction bases with no gene match: 3. The length of the CDR3 is 13 residues. Germline lookup yields CDR1 SGHVS and CDR2 FQNEAQ. Written as DNA, the CDR3 is TGTGCCAGCAGCCCTACAGGGGCCTACGAGCAGTACTTC. This sequence encodes CASSPTGAYEQYF.